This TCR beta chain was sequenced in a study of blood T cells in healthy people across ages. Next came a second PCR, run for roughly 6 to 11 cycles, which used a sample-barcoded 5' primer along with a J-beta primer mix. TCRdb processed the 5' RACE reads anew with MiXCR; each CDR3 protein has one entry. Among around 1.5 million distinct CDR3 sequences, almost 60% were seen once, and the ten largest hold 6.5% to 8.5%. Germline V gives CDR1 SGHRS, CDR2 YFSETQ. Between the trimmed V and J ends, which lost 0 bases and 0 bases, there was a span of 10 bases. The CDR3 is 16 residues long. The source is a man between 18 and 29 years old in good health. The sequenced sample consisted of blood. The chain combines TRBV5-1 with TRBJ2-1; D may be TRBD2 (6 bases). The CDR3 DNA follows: TGCGCCAGCAGCTTGGCAAGGGGACTCTCCTACAATGAGCAGTTCTTC. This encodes CASSLARGLSYNEQFF.